This T cell receptor beta chain was captured in a study of T cell repertoires in cytomegalovirus infection. Regarding the study as a whole: Dominating the ex vivo response were TCR beta clonotypes that were CMV-specific and HLA-C-restricted.

Many counts were recorded for this clonotype. Its antigen is undetermined. TCRdb re-called the reads through MiXCR, storing one row per CDR3 protein. The sample holds around 630,000 distinct CDR3 sequences, about 24% seen once. Looked up from germline, CDR1 is SGHVS and CDR2 is FNYEAQ. Trimming took 5 bases from V and 1 from J; bases not matched to a gene: 7. CDR3 size: 17 residues. This TCR was recovered from a human donor in good health (CMV status not recorded). Some clones in this sample may be carry-over from other donors' samples. This chain joins TRBV7-6 and TRBJ2-2; 10 bases map to TRBD2. The specimen sequenced was CD8+ T cells from PBMCs. The CDR3 DNA follows: TGTGCCAGCAGCATATACGCTAGCGGGGGGAACACCGGGGAGCTGTTTTTT. Encoded protein: CASSIYASGGNTGELFF.